Listed here is a single T cell receptor beta chain. The antigen remains undetermined. The data belong to a study of graft-versus-host responses after intestinal transplantation. Background on the study: Anti-thymocyte globulin served as induction for all recipients, who then took tacrolimus and steroids for about 3 years. The study, taken as a whole, reports: Subjects displaying graft-donor T cell macrochimerism possessed elevated graft-versus-host to host-versus-graft clonal ratios inside allografts.

This table comes from immunoSEQ multiplex PCR, and its TCRdb copy is limited to in-frame clones, with some not included. The table lists around 90,000 clones, about 90% of them singletons. The specimen comprised unstimulated CD8+ T cells sorted from spleen or lymph node cells, sampled before transplant. This receptor was identified in a human donor who was the organ donor for an intestinal transplant.

CDR3 nucleotides: TGCAGCGTTTACCGACAGGGGGTCGGTGAAAAACTGTTTTTT. The encoded protein is CSVYRQGVGEKLFF. The chain is built from TRBV29-1 and TRBJ1-4; 9 nucleotides match TRBD1. The CDR3 has 14 residues. The ends lost 5 bases at V and 7 bases at J; junction bases unmatched: 8. Germline values: CDR1 SQVTM, CDR2 ANQGSEA.